This TCR beta chain was retrieved from a study of blood T cell repertoires in COVID-19. Study information: Both acute and convalescent COVID-19 samples were obtained from the United States, Italy and Spain. From T cells, B-cell-depleted T cells, or PBMCs came the material, which was cDNA or gDNA.

This clone was found once. Method: immunoSEQ multiplex PCR; TCRdb's copy keeps in-frame clones and lacks some. The sample lists 40,000 to 50,000 clones, 79% occurring once. J lost 8 bases, V lost 5 bases, and 8 bases had no gene match. Germline lookup yields CDR1 SGHVS and CDR2 FQNEAQ. This CDR3 has 13 residues. This receptor was taken from a man in his 70s with acute or convalescent COVID-19. The chain is built from TRBV7-8 and TRBJ1-2; 7 bases fit TRBD1. Sequenced material: peripheral blood. CDR3 coding DNA: TGTGCCAGCAGCCAAACAGGGGATAAAGGCTACACCTTC. It encodes CASSQTGDKGYTF.